These T cell receptor beta chains were read from a single sample in a study of sequential checkpoint blockade in melanoma. TCRdb's copy holds only in-frame clones and misses some; the assay was immunoSEQ multiplex PCR. Of some 18,000 clones in the sample, 72% were seen once. Sequenced material: CD8+ T cells sorted from blood (inferred from file names), taken from a patient given nivolumab and ipilimumab in sequence. The receptor source for this set is a human donor with melanoma. The CDR3 runs from the conserved cysteine through the conserved F or W. The D gene is left open where the match is weak. Size is omitted from some rows. Given values are once, few, many or a class for expanded clones.

>15|TRBJ2-3|.|TRBV19|TRBD2
TGTGCCAGTAGTATAAATAGCGGGAGGCCAGATACGCAGTATTTT
CASSINSGRPDTQYF
>14|TRBJ2-7|.|TRBV18|.
TGTGCCAGCAGCCCGGGACAAGCCCCCTACGAGCAGTACTTC
CASSPGQAPYEQYF
>15|TRBJ2-7|few|TRBV28|TRBD2
TGTGCCAGCAGTTCTCGGGGAGGGCACACCTACGAGCAGTACTTC
CASSSRGGHTYEQYF
>14|TRBJ2-5|.|TRBV7-7|.
TGTGCTAGCAGCTCCAACAGGGACCAAGAGACCCAGTACTTC
CASSSNRDQETQYF
>16|TRBJ1-5|.|TRBV19|TRBD1
TGTGCCAGTAGTATGGACAGGATGATTAGCAATCAGCCCCAGCATTTT
CASSMDRMISNQPQHF
>14|TRBJ1-5|.|TRBV7-9|.
TGTGCCAGCAGCCCGACGGGAAATAGTCAGCCCCAGCATTTT
CASSPTGNSQPQHF
>14|TRBJ2-7|.|TRBV6-5|TRBD1
TGTGCCAGCAGTTCACGGACAGGTTCCTACGAGCAGTACTTC
CASSSRTGSYEQYF
>14|TRBJ1-5|few|TRBV6-8|.
TGTGCCAGCAGTTCGCCTACTCTGGTCAGGTCCCAGCATTTT
CASSSPTLVRSQHF
>16|TRBJ2-6|.|TRBV6-4|TRBD1
TGTGCCAGCAGTGGTACAGGGGATTCTGGGGCCAACGTCCTGACTTTC
CASSGTGDSGANVLTF
>12|TRBJ2-7|.|TRBV5-3|TRBD1
TGTGCCAGCCGGGACAGGGGTTACGAGCAGTACTTC
CASRDRGYEQYF
>14|TRBJ2-7|.|TRBV7-6|TRBD1
TGTGCCAGCAGCCCCGGACAGGTTCTCGACGAGCAGTACTTC
CASSPGQVLDEQYF
>15|TRBJ1-3|.|TRBV18|.
TGTGCCAGCTCATCGACTGACAGGACCCGAAACACCATATATTTT
CASSSTDRTRNTIYF
>15|TRBJ2-7|few|TRBV19|.
TGTGCCAGTAGTCCCGCAGGGGGGTCCTCCTACGAGCAGTACTTC
CASSPAGGSSYEQYF
>14|TRBJ2-7|once|TRBV7-6|.
TGTGCCAGCAGCTTAGTCGAGATCTCCTACGAGCAGTACTTC
CASSLVEISYEQYF
>14|TRBJ2-7|.|TRBV7-9|TRBD1
TGTGCCAGCAGCTTGGGACAGGGGGCCTACGAGCAGTACTTC
CASSLGQGAYEQYF
>16|TRBJ1-2|.|TRBV9|.
TGTGCCAGCAGCACCCGACGGGGTGGGAGTAGCTATGGCTACACCTTC
CASSTRRGGSSYGYTF
>16|TRBJ2-3|.|TRBV11-2|TRBD1
TGTGCCAGCAGCTCGGACAGGGCTTCTAGCACAGATACGCAGTATTTT
CASSSDRASSTDTQYF
>13|TRBJ1-2|few|TRBV2|.
TGTGCCAGCAGGGCCGGGACACAATATGGCTACACCTTC
CASRAGTQYGYTF
>16|TRBJ1-2|.|TRBV7-8|TRBD1
TGTGCCAGCAGCCTCCGGACAGGGGGCTCTAACTATGGCTACACCTTC
CASSLRTGGSNYGYTF
>14|TRBJ2-7|.|TRBV6-5|TRBD2
TGTGCCAGCAGTTGGAGCGGGGGTACCTACGAGCAGTACTTC
CASSWSGGTYEQYF
>15|TRBJ2-7|.|TRBV12-2|.
TGTGCAAGTCGACCAAGCGGGAGATCCTCCTACGAGCAGTACTTC
CASRPSGRSSYEQYF
>16|TRBJ2-7|.|TRBV5-6|TRBD2
TGTGCCAGCAGCCAAACCGGGACTAGCGGGGGGGTCGAGCAGTACTTC
CASSQTGTSGGVEQYF
>16|TRBJ2-5|.|TRBV9|TRBD2
TGTGCCAGCAGCTCTCCGGGACTAGCGGGTCAAGAGACCCAGTACTTC
CASSSPGLAGQETQYF
>14|TRBJ2-7|.|TRBV7-9|TRBD1
TGTGCCAGCAGCACAGGGGGTGCCTCCTACGAGCAGTACTTC
CASSTGGASYEQYF
>14|TRBJ2-5|.|TRBV28|.
TGTGCCAGCAGTCCGGGACTGACCCAAGAGACCCAGTACTTC
CASSPGLTQETQYF
>12|TRBJ1-2|.|TRBV25-1|.
TGTGCCAGCAGTCCCCCCAGAGGCGGCTACACCTTC
CASSPPRGGYTF
>13|TRBJ2-7|.|TRBV2|.
TGTGCCAGCAGTGAGGCCCGTCTACAGTGGCAGTACTTC
CASSEARLQWQYF
>13|TRBJ2-1|.|TRBV11-3|.
TGTGCCAGCAGCTTATACAGCCACAATGAGCAGTTCTTC
CASSLYSHNEQFF
>13|TRBJ2-1|.|TRBV7-2|.
TGTGCCAGCAGCTTAGACCCCAGGGGTGGGCAGTTCTTC
CASSLDPRGGQFF
>13|TRBJ2-7|once|TRBV5-6|.
TGTGCCAGCAGCGCCGGACATGAGTACGAGCAGTACTTC
CASSAGHEYEQYF
>13|TRBJ2-7|.|TRBV6-1|.
TGTGCCAGCAGCCCAGGGGTTGGCTACGAGCAGTACTTC
CASSPGVGYEQYF
>15|TRBJ2-7|.|TRBV29-1|.
TGCAGCGTGCGGGGGCTTCGGGACAATTCCTACGAGCAGTACTTC
CSVRGLRDNSYEQYF
>12|TRBJ2-5|.|TRBV6-6|.
TGTGCCAGCAAGAGTAACCAAGAGACCCAGTACTTC
CASKSNQETQYF
>16|TRBJ1-1|.|TRBV5-4|.
TGTGCCAGCAGCTTGGCCGAGGACAGAGTGAACACTGAAGCTTTCTTT
CASSLAEDRVNTEAFF
>12|TRBJ1-1|.|TRBV29-1|.
TGCAGCGGTTGGGGAGAGGGTGCTGAAGCTTTCTTT
CSGWGEGAEAFF
>15|TRBJ1-1|.|TRBV4-1|.
TGCGCCAGCAGCCAAGAGGTGGGGCTGGGAACTGAAGCTTTCTTT
CASSQEVGLGTEAFF
>16|TRBJ1-2|few|TRBV18|TRBD1
TGTGCCAGCTCACCACCGGAGGGGGCGTTAGGCTATGGCTACACCTTC
CASSPPEGALGYGYTF
>15|TRBJ2-1|.|TRBV27|TRBD2
TGTGCCAGCAGTTTAGGGACTAGCGGCTACAATGAGCAGTTCTTC
CASSLGTSGYNEQFF
>12|TRBJ2-1|once|TRBV10-3|TRBD2
TGTGCCATCGCCCCGGGACTAGCGGAGCAGTTCTTC
CAIAPGLAEQFF
>13|TRBJ2-7|.|TRBV9|.
TGTGCCAGCAGCGTAGGAGGGGGGGGCGAGCAGTACTTC
CASSVGGGGEQYF
>15|TRBJ2-7|few|TRBV7-9|.
TGTGCCAGCAGCTTATTACTAGCCTCGACCTACGAGCAGTACTTC
CASSLLLASTYEQYF
>16|TRBJ2-1|.|TRBV7-9|.
TGTGCCAGCAGCTTAGGGCGGTTAAGCGGGTTCGATGAGCAGTTCTTC
CASSLGRLSGFDEQFF
>12|TRBJ1-5|.|TRBV6-5|.
TGTGCCAGCAGTTACTCTTCGGGGCCCCAGCATTTT
CASSYSSGPQHF